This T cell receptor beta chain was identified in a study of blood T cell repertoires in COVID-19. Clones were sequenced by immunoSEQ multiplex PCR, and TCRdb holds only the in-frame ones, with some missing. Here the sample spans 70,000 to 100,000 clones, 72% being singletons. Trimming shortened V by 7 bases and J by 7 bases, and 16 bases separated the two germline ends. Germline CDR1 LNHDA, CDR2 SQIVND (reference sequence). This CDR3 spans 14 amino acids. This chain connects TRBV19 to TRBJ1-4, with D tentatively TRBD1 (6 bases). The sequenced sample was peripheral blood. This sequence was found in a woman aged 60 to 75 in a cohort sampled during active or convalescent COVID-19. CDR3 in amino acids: CASTRDMESEKLFF. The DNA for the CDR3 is TGTGCCAGTACCCGGGACATGGAGAGTGAAAAACTGTTTTTT. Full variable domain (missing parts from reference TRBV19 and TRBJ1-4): DGGITQSPKYLFRKEGQNVTLSCEQNLNHDAMYWYRQDPGQGLRLIYYSQIVNDFQKGDIAEGYSVSREKKESFPLTVTSAQKNPTAFYLCASTRDMESEKLFFGSGTQLSVL.